These 9 T cell receptor beta chains came from one sample sequenced in a study of breast tumors, draining lymph nodes, adjacent tissues. From the multiplex PCR reads, TCRdb called clonotypes with MiXCR, one entry per CDR3 protein. The sample holds 120,000 to 150,000 distinct CDR3 sequences; 30% to 35% are singletons and the top ten take around 2.3%. The lymph nodes were axillary draining lymph nodes from breast cancer patients. Sequencing used axillary lymph node tissue. The source of these receptors is a female donor with breast cancer. Some clones in this sample may be carry-over from other donors' samples.

This clonotype was counted ten times or more. The V and J genes are TRBV6-2 or TRBV6-3 and TRBJ1-6, with D possibly TRBD1 on 6 matching bases. The germline V gene has CDR1 MNHEY and CDR2 SVGEGT. This CDR3 has 13 amino acids. The ends were cut back, 5 bases at V and 8 bases at J, with 10 bases in the middle. CDR3 protein: CASSQDSDSPLHF. CDR3 coding DNA: TGTGCCAGCAGTCAGGACAGCGATTCACCCCTCCACTTT.

Remarks on this clonotype: Compared with germline, one end of the junction differs, possibly owing to a read error. The chain recombines TRBV9 with TRBJ1-2, with D possibly TRBD1 on 6 matching bases. Germline-derived CDR1 and CDR2 are SGDLS and YYNGEE. The CDR3 totals 15 residues. In DNA form, the CDR3 reads TGTGCCAGCAGCGTAGAGGGGGACTCTAACTATGGCTCCACCTTC. Translating it yields CASSVEGDSNYGSTF. The complete variable domain, with remaining parts taken from reference TRBV9 and TRBJ1-2, reads DSGVTQTPKHLITATGQRVTLRCSPRSGDLSVYWYQQSLDQGLQFLIQYYNGEERAKGNILERFSAQQFPDLHSELNLSSLELGDSALYFCASSVEGDSNYGSTFGSGTRLTVV.

This clonotype was picked up many times. This sequence joins TRBV24-1 and TRBJ2-5; a weak D match, TRBD1 (5 bases). The CDR3 has 13 residues. CDR1 and CDR2 (germline): KGHDR, SFDVKD. Between the trimmed V and J ends, which lost 7 bases and 4 bases, there was a span of 12 bases. CDR3 nucleotides: TGTGCCACCAGCGCACAGGCGCTAGAGACCCAGTACTTC. The encoded protein is CATSAQALETQYF.

Turning to this clonotype: A read error is likely, as this CDR3 ends without the conserved phenylalanine or tryptophan. The V gene is TRBV7-9, the J gene TRBJ1-2, with 7 bases identical to TRBD1. Trimming removed 10 bases from V and 1 base from J; junction bases left unmatched: 9. The germline V gene encodes CDR1 SEHNR and CDR2 FQNEAQ (reference sequence). The CDR3 contains 14 residues. This CDR3 reads CANTRGDSNYGYTL. For the CDR3, the DNA is TGTGCCAACACCCGTGGGGACAGTAACTATGGCTACACCCTC.

About this clonotype: In this CDR3 the conserved last residue, phenylalanine or tryptophan, is missing, so a read error is likely. This sequence joins TRBV7-2 and TRBJ2-1; the D gene is possibly TRBD1 (5 bases). Trimming cost V 5 bases and J 5 bases, with 13 bases left between them. The CDR3 length is 14 residues. Germline CDR1 SGHTA, CDR2 FQGNSA. The CDR3 coding sequence is TGTGCCAGCAGCCGAAGGGGTGACGACAATGAGCAGTTCCTC. Amino acids: CASSRRGDDNEQFL.

This clonotype has at least ten counts. V and J are TRBV7-2 and TRBJ2-5; no clear D. V dropped 5 bases and J dropped 4 bases, with 11 bases sitting between them. Germline V gene data show CDR1 as SGHTA and CDR2 as FQGNSA. CDR3 size: 13 residues. CDR3 nucleotide sequence: TGTGCCAGCAGCCCCCAGTTTCCAGAGACCCAGTACTTC. The encoded protein is CASSPQFPETQYF.

Turning to this clonotype: A read error may explain this, as a much larger clone is one base away. This chain uses TRBV5-1 with TRBJ2-5; 7 bases align to TRBD2. This CDR3 has 15 amino acids. Germline-derived CDR1 and CDR2 are SGHRS and YFSETQ. Here the CDR3 reads CASSLDWDYGEPQYF. In DNA form, the CDR3 reads TGCGCCAGCAGCTTGGATTGGGACTACGGAGAGCCCCAGTACTTC.

This clonotype was recorded many times. The CDR3 reads CASSATTDTQYF. DNA for the CDR3: TGTGCCAGCAGTGCTACCACAGATACGCAGTATTTT. The gene calls are TRBV6-1 and TRBJ2-3; D is unclear. The CDR3 loop spans 12 amino acids. Trimming pared 4 bases from V and 2 bases from J, leaving 4 bases between. Germline V gene sequence: CDR1 MNHNS, CDR2 SASEGT.

This clonotype has at least ten counts. The chain is built from TRBV5-1 and TRBJ1-2; the D gene is possibly TRBD1 (5 bases). Per germline, CDR1 SGHRS and CDR2 YFSETQ. The CDR3 spans 14 residues. V was trimmed by 0 bases and J by 6 bases, leaving 12 bases between them. The CDR3 DNA follows: TGCGCCAGCAGCTTGGCCCTCCAGGGTCATGGCTACACCTTC. Amino acids: CASSLALQGHGYTF. Together with reference TRBV5-1 and TRBJ1-2, the CDR3 gives the full variable domain: KAGVTQTPRYLIKTRGQQVTLSCSPISGHRSVSWYQQTPGQGLQFLFEYFSETQRNKGNFPGRFSGRQFSNSRSEMNVSTLELGDSALYLCASSLALQGHGYTFGSGTRLTVV.